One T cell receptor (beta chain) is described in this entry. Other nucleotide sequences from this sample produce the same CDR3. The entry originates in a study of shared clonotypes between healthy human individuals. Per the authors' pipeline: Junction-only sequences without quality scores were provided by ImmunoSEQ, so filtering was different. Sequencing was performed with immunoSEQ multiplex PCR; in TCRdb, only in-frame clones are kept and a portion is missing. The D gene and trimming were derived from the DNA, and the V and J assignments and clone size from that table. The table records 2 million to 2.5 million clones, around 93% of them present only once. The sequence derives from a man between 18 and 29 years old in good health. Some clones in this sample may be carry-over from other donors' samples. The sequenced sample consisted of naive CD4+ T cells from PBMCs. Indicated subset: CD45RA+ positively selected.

CDR3 in DNA: TGTGCCAGCAGCTTAACGGGACAGGCCTACGAGCAGTACTTC. Translating it yields CASSLTGQAYEQYF. The chain joins TRBV7-3 to TRBJ2-7, with 8 bases lining up with TRBD1. V shed 0 bases, J shed 2 bases, and the junction held 0 bases outside the gene matches. The CDR3 has 14 amino acids. CDR1 and CDR2 from the germline V gene are SGHTA and FQGTGA.